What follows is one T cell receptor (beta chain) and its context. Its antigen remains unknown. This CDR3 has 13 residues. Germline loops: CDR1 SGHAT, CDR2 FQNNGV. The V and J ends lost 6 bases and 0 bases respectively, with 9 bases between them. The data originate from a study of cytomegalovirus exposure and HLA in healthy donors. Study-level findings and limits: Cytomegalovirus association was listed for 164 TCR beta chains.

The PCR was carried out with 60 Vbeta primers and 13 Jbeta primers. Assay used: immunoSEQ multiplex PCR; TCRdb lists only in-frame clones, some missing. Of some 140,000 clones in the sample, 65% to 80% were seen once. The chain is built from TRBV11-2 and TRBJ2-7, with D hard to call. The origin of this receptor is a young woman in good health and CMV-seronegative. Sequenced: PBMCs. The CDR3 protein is CASSLLPSYEQYF. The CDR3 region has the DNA TGTGCCAGCAGTCTCCTCCCCTCCTACGAGCAGTACTTC.